This T cell receptor beta chain came from a study of human T cells and chemical hapten exposure (dated by TCRdb to the early 2020s). Context from the whole study: For sensitization, 2% DPC in acetone was applied to a 2 cm by 2 cm area of upper inner arm skin. Throughout the roughly 25-week study period, patients were also given weekly therapeutic DPC doses on the scalp. Patch testing on the upper back used Finn chambers containing 0.01% DPC, with scoring done after 6 days according to International Contact Dermatitis Research Group standards. The mostly female patient cohort included alopecia areata with under or over 50% scalp involvement, alopecia totalis and alopecia universalis. Libraries were pooled for sequencing, and variation in per-sample TCR yields was attributed mainly to small differences in library volumes within the pool. Peripheral blood TCR repertoire changes were tracked in vivo in alopecia patients during primary and secondary sensitization to the hapten diphenylcyclopropenone (DPC). Blood samples were taken from patients before sensitization (week 0) and then at 2, 6 and about 24 weeks after DPC sensitization. Roughly 30 alopecia patients gave blood for TCR sequencing at one to four time points (pre-sensitization, 2, 6 and 24 weeks). On the study overall, not on this receptor specifically: DPC sensitization did not change how many TCRs were above 1 in 1000 frequency, and no evidence was found of alterations in global repertoire structure. After repeated subsampling, changes were observed in the strength of the expansion versus patch-test correlation and in the threshold at which the correlation became significant. Patch test score was positively correlated with the number of PT1 expanded TCRs, with significance at thresholds 8, 16 and 32 but not at 4. Significantly more large CDR3 similarity clusters were formed by expanded TCRs than by pre-sensitization or healthy control sets, consistent with antigen-driven responses. Because every patient had alopecia, a presumed autoimmune disease, the patients' immune response might differ from that of healthy individuals.

The time point label, as the study defines it: pre-sensitization, week 0. The treatment or condition label corresponds to: therapeutic diphenylcyclopropenone sensitization with weekly scalp DPC. At each patch-test visit, blood was drawn before the patch test was applied. To be eligible, patients had to be aged 18 to 70, diagnosed with alopecia and judged suitable for DPC therapy, while pregnant patients were excluded. Total RNA was extracted from unfractionated whole blood that had been collected in Tempus Blood RNA tubes. Relative to germline, V is 5 bases shorter and J is 4 bases shorter, with 17 bases between their ends. Counted from cysteine to phenylalanine, this CDR3 has 15 amino acids. Just CDR3 DNA is preserved here, 45 bases in frame from base 1. From a lookup of the germline V gene, CDR1 and CDR2 are SGHVS and FQNEAQ. Of note for this clonotype: Its antigen is not yet known. No much larger clone is present one base from it, and per-base qualities are unavailable.

The library was generated by RACE. Sequencing used a NextSeq 500. During library preparation, unique molecular identifiers were attached to individual cDNA molecules so that TCRs could be counted in a quantitative, reproducible way. From each blood RNA sample, both TCR alpha and TCR beta chains were sequenced. The authors processed their data as follows. Samples had a median of about 96,000 TCRs, with a range from roughly 23,224 to 750,000. The Decombinator software suite was used to annotate the V, J and CDR3 of the TCR reads. For PS versus PT1 abundance plots, all samples were subsampled to the same number of TCRs (28,000). Expanded TCRs were defined as absent before sensitization and observed at least eight times at the 2-week time point. In-frame beta chains were kept once TCRdb had trimmed the public reads at Q25 with fastp and called clones with MiXCR. Each entry is one CDR3 protein sequence, shown with its most common DNA and genes. TCRdb, rather than the study authors, made the V and J calls. For this sample there are roughly 80,000 distinct CDR3 sequences; approximately 15% appear just once. The ten largest clones add up to about 4.9% of the sample.

The receptor chain draws on TRBV7-8 and TRBJ1-1; the best D guess is TRBD1, with 6 bases matching. This clonotype was obtained from a woman aged 50 to 60 with alopecia areata. Some clones in this sample may be carry-over from other donors' samples. The material sequenced was whole blood, taken in connection with sensitization to the hapten diphenylcyclopropenone (DPC). CDR3 protein: CASSEFTTGGTEAFF. DNA sequence: TGTGCCAGCAGCGAGTTTACGACAGGAGGCACTGAAGCTTTCTTT.